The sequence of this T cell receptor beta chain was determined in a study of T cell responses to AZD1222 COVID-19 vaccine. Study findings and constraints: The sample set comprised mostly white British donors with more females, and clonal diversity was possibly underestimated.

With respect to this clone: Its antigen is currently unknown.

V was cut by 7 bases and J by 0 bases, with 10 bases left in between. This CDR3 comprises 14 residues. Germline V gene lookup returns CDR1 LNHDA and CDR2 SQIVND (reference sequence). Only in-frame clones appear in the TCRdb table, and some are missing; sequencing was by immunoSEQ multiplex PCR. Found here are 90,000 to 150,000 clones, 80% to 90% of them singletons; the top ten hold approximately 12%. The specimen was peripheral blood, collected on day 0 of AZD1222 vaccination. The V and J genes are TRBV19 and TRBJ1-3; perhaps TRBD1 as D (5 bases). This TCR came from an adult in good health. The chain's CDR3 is CASNTGNSGNTIYF. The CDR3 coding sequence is TGTGCCAGTAACACAGGCAACTCTGGAAACACCATATATTTT.